A single sample is the source of the 8 T cell receptor beta chains below, sequenced in a study of T cell responses to AZD1222 COVID-19 vaccine. Libraries were prepared by immunoSEQ multiplex PCR; TCRdb keeps only in-frame clonotypes and omits some of them. Found here are roughly 180,000 clones, roughly 88% of them singletons; the top ten hold more than 0.4%. The material sequenced was peripheral blood, taken on day 0 of AZD1222 vaccination. The receptor set was obtained from an adult in good health.

The chain carries TRBV7-6 and TRBJ2-7; D is unclear. With 5 bases removed from V and 5 bases from J, the gap between germline ends came to 10 bases. Germline lookup yields CDR1 SGHVS and CDR2 FNYEAQ. CDR3 length: 12 amino acids. The CDR3 DNA follows: TGTGCCAGCAGCCCCCGGGTCCACGAGCAGTACTTC. It codes for CASSPRVHEQYF.

The rearrangement links TRBV3-1 (or the pseudogene TRBV3-2) to TRBJ1-1, with D possibly being TRBD1 (5 bases). The CDR3 totals 12 residues. Deletions cut 6 bases from V and 10 bases from J, with 15 bases between. From germline, CDR1 is LGHDT and CDR2 YNNKEL (reference sequence). Here the CDR3 reads CASRYQGGPAFF. The CDR3 coding sequence is TGTGCCAGCAGATATCAGGGAGGCCCAGCTTTCTTT.

The genes are TRBV3-1 (or the pseudogene TRBV3-2) and TRBJ2-7, with D possibly being TRBD2 (5 bases). Trimming pared 5 bases from V and 0 bases from J, leaving 11 bases between. The germline CDR1 and CDR2 sequences are LGHDT and YNNKEL (reference sequence). This CDR3 is built from 14 residues. This CDR3 is CASSTPGFSYEQYF. The CDR3 DNA reads TGTGCCAGCAGCACTCCGGGGTTCTCCTACGAGCAGTACTTC.

V is TRBV7-8 and J is TRBJ1-6, with 7 bases lining up with TRBD1. The CDR3 extends over 20 amino acids. V shed 0 bases, J shed 0 bases, and the junction held 11 bases outside the gene matches. Germline V gene lookup returns CDR1 SGHVS and CDR2 FQNEAQ. This chain's CDR3 is CASSLADWTGLSSYNSPLHF. CDR3 nucleotide sequence: TGTGCCAGCAGCTTAGCGGACTGGACAGGCCTAAGCTCCTATAATTCACCCCTCCACTTT.

This chain joins TRBV19 and TRBJ2-2; no firm D call. Trimming took 3 bases from V and 1 from J, leaving 6 bases between them. Germline-derived CDR1 and CDR2 are LNHDA and SQIVND (reference sequence). This CDR3 contains 14 residues. CDR3 sequence reads: CASSIKRNTGELFF. The CDR3 DNA sequence: TGTGCCAGTAGTATCAAGAGGAACACCGGGGAGCTGTTTTTT.

This chain links TRBV3-1 (or the pseudogene TRBV3-2) with TRBJ2-2; perhaps D is TRBD1 or TRBD2 (6 bases each). This CDR3 is 13 amino acids long. The V gene's germline CDR1 is LGHDT and CDR2 YNNKEL (reference sequence). Trimming pared 4 bases from V and 5 bases from J, leaving 8 bases between. The CDR3 bases are TGTGCCAGCAGCCTAGGGGGGACCGGGGAGCTGTTTTTT. This codes for CASSLGGTGELFF.

The rearrangement joins TRBV25-1 to TRBJ1-6; no firm D call. Germline V gene data show CDR1 as MGHDK and CDR2 as SYGVNS. Deletions cut 5 bases from V and 10 bases from J, with 18 bases between. CDR3 length: 15 amino acids. This chain's CDR3 is CASSKEEVILSPLHF. CDR3 sequence (DNA): TGTGCCAGCAGTAAGGAGGAGGTCATCCTATCACCCCTCCACTTT.

The chain links TRBV11-3 to TRBJ1-5; D is unclear. The ends were cut back, 11 bases at V and 1 base at J, with 9 bases in the middle. Per the germline V gene, CDR1 is SGHNT and CDR2 is YENEEA. This CDR3 has 12 residues. The CDR3 nucleotides read TGTGCCCGCCGACGGAGCAATCAGCCCCAGCATTTT. This codes for CARRRSNQPQHF.